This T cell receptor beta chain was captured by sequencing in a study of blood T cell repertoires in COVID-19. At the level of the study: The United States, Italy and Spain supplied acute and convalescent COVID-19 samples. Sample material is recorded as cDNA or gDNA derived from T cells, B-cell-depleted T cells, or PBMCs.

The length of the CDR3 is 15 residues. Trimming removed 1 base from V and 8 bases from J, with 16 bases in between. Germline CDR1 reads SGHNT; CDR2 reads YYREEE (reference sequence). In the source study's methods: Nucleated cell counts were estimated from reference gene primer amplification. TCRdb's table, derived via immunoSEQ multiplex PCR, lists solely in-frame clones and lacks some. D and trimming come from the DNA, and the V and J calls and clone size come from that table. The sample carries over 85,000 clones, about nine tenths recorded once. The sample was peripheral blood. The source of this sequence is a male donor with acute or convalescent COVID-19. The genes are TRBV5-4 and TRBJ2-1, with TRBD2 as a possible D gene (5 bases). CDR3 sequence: CASSLSPAVRDEQFF. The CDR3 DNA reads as TGTGCCAGCAGCTTGTCCCCAGCGGTAAGAGATGAGCAGTTCTTC.